The next 27 T cell receptor beta chains were all read from a single sample in a study of blood T cell repertoires in COVID-19. Clones were read by immunoSEQ multiplex PCR, and TCRdb kept only the in-frame ones, dropping some. The sample carries approximately 400,000 clones, around 83% recorded once. Sequencing was carried out using PBMCs or T cells enriched from blood (not recorded which). All receptors come from a woman aged 45-59 years who had recovered from COVID-19.

V usage is TRBV5-4 and J usage is TRBJ2-7, with a possible D match to TRBD1 (5 bases). The germline V and J ends were trimmed by 9 bases and 6 bases, with 19 bases remaining between them. The germline V gene encodes CDR1 SGHNT and CDR2 YYREEE (reference sequence). This CDR3 region has 13 residues. CDR3 sequence reads: CATTFGPQGEQYF. The DNA of the CDR3 is TGTGCCACCACCTTCGGACCGCAGGGCGAGCAGTACTTC.

The rearrangement links TRBV29-1 to TRBJ1-1; weak D call: TRBD1 (6 bases). CDR3 size: 11 residues. The germline V gene encodes CDR1 SQVTM and CDR2 ANQGSEA. Trimming stripped 2 bases from V and 7 bases from J, with 8 bases between. For the CDR3, the DNA is TGCAGCGTTGAAAGGGGGGGTGAAGCTTTCTTT. It encodes CSVERGGEAFF.

The chain recombines TRBV5-4 with TRBJ2-5, with 9 bases fitting TRBD2. This CDR3 has 15 amino acids. From germline, CDR1 is SGHNT and CDR2 YYREEE (reference sequence). The junction had 6 bases not matched to a gene; V was cut back by 2 bases and J by 4 bases. CDR3 in amino acids: CASSFSLAGRETQYF. The CDR3 DNA sequence: TGTGCCAGCAGCTTTAGTCTAGCGGGAAGAGAGACCCAGTACTTC.

This chain uses TRBV15 with TRBJ2-7, with a weak D call TRBD2 (5 bases). The V and J ends lost 0 bases and 1 base respectively, with 10 bases between them. This CDR3 has 15 residues. The germline CDR1 and CDR2 sequences are LNHNV and YYDKDF (reference sequence). The CDR3 region has the DNA TGTGCCACCAGCAGAGATCGGGGAAGGTCCTACGAGCAGTACTTC. Translating it yields CATSRDRGRSYEQYF.

DNA for the CDR3: TGTGCCCCCATAGAATCGGGAGTAAAGGGAGAGACCCAGTACTTC. This encodes CAPIESGVKGETQYF. The chain combines TRBV19 with TRBJ2-5; TRBD2 is a possible D gene (6 bases). CDR3 length: 15 residues. The germline V and J ends were trimmed by 11 bases and 4 bases, with 23 bases remaining between them. The germline V gene has CDR1 LNHDA and CDR2 SQIVND (reference sequence). The full variable domain, with the rest looked up from reference TRBV19 and TRBJ2-5, is DGGITQSPKYLFRKEGQNVTLSCEQNLNHDAMYWYRQDPGQGLRLIYYSQIVNDFQKGDIAEGYSVSREKKESFPLTVTSAQKNPTAFYLCAPIESGVKGETQYFGPGTRLLVL.

This clone was recorded only once. This chain uses TRBV30 with TRBJ2-2; 7 positions agree with TRBD1. The CDR3 runs to 12 residues. Germline CDR1 GTSNPN, CDR2 SVGIG (reference sequence). The V gene end was trimmed by 6 bases and the J gene end by 6 bases; junction bases not matched to a gene: 4. This CDR3 reads CACTQGAGELFF. As DNA, the CDR3 is TGTGCCTGCACCCAGGGGGCCGGGGAGCTGTTTTTT.

This clone appeared a single time. V and J are TRBV3-1 (or the pseudogene TRBV3-2) and TRBJ2-1; D unclear. The ends were cut back, 1 base at V and 2 bases at J, with 15 bases in the middle. Germline lookup yields CDR1 LGHDT and CDR2 YNNKEL (reference sequence). The CDR3 contains 17 residues. The CDR3 loop is CASSQATGSHTYNEQFF. CDR3 DNA sequence: TGTGCCAGCAGCCAAGCGACTGGTTCCCATACCTACAATGAGCAGTTCTTC.

As concerns this clone: One end of the junction is discordant with germline, which a read error may explain. V gene TRBV6-5 combines with J gene TRBJ2-7; 7 positions agree with TRBD2. There are 12 residues in the CDR3. Germline V gene data show CDR1 as MNHEY and CDR2 as SVGAGI. CDR3 in DNA: TGTGCCAGCAGCTACTCGGGGGGTGAGCAGTACTTC. The encoded protein is CASSYSGGEQYF.

V usage is TRBV4-3 and J usage is TRBJ1-1; possibly TRBD1 for D (6 bases). The germline V gene has CDR1 LGHNA and CDR2 YSLEER. The length of the CDR3 is 14 residues. The V end lost 5 bases, the J end lost 5 bases, and 15 bases lay between the germline ends. The CDR3 DNA is TGCGCCAGCAGCGATGGACAGCGGGGGACTGAAGCTTTCTTT. Protein product: CASSDGQRGTEAFF.

The chain joins TRBV6-5 to TRBJ2-5; a weak D match, TRBD1 (6 bases). Germline assignment: CDR1 MNHEY and CDR2 SVGAGI. V was clipped by 0 bases and J by 4 bases, with 15 bases between them. The CDR3 sequence is 16 residues long. CDR3 amino acids: CASSYSFSGVGETQYF. The CDR3, as DNA: TGTGCCAGCAGTTACTCGTTTTCAGGGGTAGGAGAGACCCAGTACTTC.

CDR3 amino acids: CASSSAGGSYEQYF. CDR3 in DNA: TGTGCCAGCAGCTCGGCGGGGGGCTCCTACGAGCAGTACTTC. This chain links TRBV7-2 with TRBJ2-7, with TRBD2 matching over 8 bases. V dropped 4 bases and J dropped 0; count of bases not matched to a gene: 2. Germline values: CDR1 SGHTA, CDR2 FQGNSA. The CDR3 contains 14 residues.

V gene TRBV12-2 combines with J gene TRBJ1-1; TRBD1 is the table's D call, not checked against the DNA. TRBV12-2 is classified as a pseudogene. The CDR3 totals 21 residues. CDR3 nucleotides: TGTGCAAGTCGCCGGAGCTCGGACAGGGGTGGGGGTGAGCTCCCGAACACTGAAGCTTTCTTT. The encoded protein is CASRRSSDRGGGELPNTEAFF.

This rearrangement joins TRBV6-2 or TRBV6-3 to TRBJ1-2; D call uncertain. The CDR3 is 12 amino acids. V was pared by 5 bases and J by 3 bases, with 7 bases between. Germline-derived CDR1 and CDR2 are MNHEY and SVGEGT. CDR3 sequence reads: CASSRSDYGYTF. In DNA, the CDR3 is TGTGCCAGCAGTCGGTCCGACTATGGCTACACCTTC.

The chain joins TRBV6-5 to TRBJ1-2, with D unresolved. The CDR3 extends over 14 amino acids. The V gene lost 6 bases and the J gene lost 4 bases, with 15 bases spanning the gap. Germline values: CDR1 MNHEY, CDR2 SVGAGI. CDR3 nucleotides: TGTGCCAGCAGACGGGAGGCTCTAAGCTATGGCTACACCTTC. This translates into CASRREALSYGYTF.

This chain uses TRBV7-9 with TRBJ1-1; D unresolved. Per germline, CDR1 SEHNR and CDR2 FQNEAQ (reference sequence). This CDR3 comprises 11 residues. Trimming stripped 7 bases from V and 5 bases from J, with 8 bases between. The CDR3 DNA is TGTGCCAGCACCCCCCGGACTGAAGCTTTCTTT. It specifies CASTPRTEAFF. Using reference TRBV7-9 and TRBJ1-1 for the parts outside the CDR3, the full variable domain is DTGVSQNPRHKITKRGQNVTFRCDPISEHNRLYWYRQTLGQGPEFLTYFQNEAQLEKSRLLSDRFSAERPKGSFSTLEIQRTEQGDSAMYLCASTPRTEAFFGQGTRLTVV.

This rearrangement joins TRBV5-5 to TRBJ2-2, with 7 bases that match TRBD1. The CDR3 loop spans 15 amino acids. Germline assignment: CDR1 SGHKS and CDR2 YYEKEE (reference sequence). Losses at the gene ends were 2 bases for V and 6 bases for J; bases not matched to a gene: 7. Here the CDR3 reads CASSFDRVGAGELFF. The CDR3 nucleotides read TGTGCCAGCAGCTTCGACAGGGTTGGAGCCGGGGAGCTGTTTTTT.

V is TRBV4-1 and J is TRBJ2-2; the D is unclear. The CDR3 contains 17 residues. Between the trimmed V and J ends, which lost 3 bases and 0 bases, there was a span of 14 bases. CDR1 and CDR2 (germline): MGHRA, YSYEKL. DNA for the CDR3: TGCGCCAGCAGCCACCACCTGGTGGCCGCGAACACCGGGGAGCTGTTTTTT. It specifies CASSHHLVAANTGELFF.

The sample holds a few counts of this clone. This rearrangement joins TRBV19 to TRBJ1-2, with unresolved D. V lost 7 bases and J 7 bases, leaving 13 bases between the germline ends. This CDR3 spans 12 amino acids. The germline V gene encodes CDR1 LNHDA and CDR2 SQIVND (reference sequence). CDR3 residues: CASKAGETGYTF. The CDR3 DNA sequence: TGTGCCAGTAAGGCTGGGGAGACTGGCTACACCTTC.

The CDR3 spells CASRPDRGNSPLHF. The CDR3 DNA sequence: TGTGCCAGCAGACCGGACAGGGGCAATTCACCCCTCCACTTT. The chain couples TRBV2 to TRBJ1-6, with 9 bases fitting TRBD1. The CDR3 covers 14 residues. The ends lost 6 bases at V and 7 bases at J; junction bases unmatched: 4. Germline CDR1 is SNHLY and CDR2 is FYNNEI.

This rearrangement joins TRBV5-5 to TRBJ1-1; tentative D call: TRBD1 (5 bases). Germline loops: CDR1 SGHKS, CDR2 YYEKEE (reference sequence). The CDR3 extends over 15 amino acids. V lost 4 bases and J 12 bases, leaving 25 bases between the germline ends. Here the CDR3 reads CASSPPPPGLSTTFF. CDR3 DNA sequence: TGTGCCAGCAGCCCACCACCTCCGGGACTCTCCACCACTTTCTTT.

The chain links TRBV3-1 (or the pseudogene TRBV3-2) to TRBJ1-1, with D maybe TRBD1 (6 bases). Deletions cut 2 bases from V and 6 bases from J, with 28 bases between. This CDR3 comprises 19 residues. Per germline, CDR1 LGHDT and CDR2 YNNKEL (reference sequence). The CDR3 spells CASSQPSQPQGPNLAEAFF. Written as DNA, the CDR3 is TGTGCCAGCAGCCAACCGTCTCAGCCCCAGGGGCCCAACCTCGCTGAAGCTTTCTTT.

This chain connects TRBV28 to TRBJ2-2; perhaps TRBD2 as D (6 bases). Germline-derived CDR1 and CDR2 are MDHEN and SYDVKM. The CDR3 loop spans 15 amino acids. V lost 7 bases, J lost 5 bases, and 17 bases lay in between. CDR3 residues: CASIPGGDLTGELFF. The CDR3 DNA reads TGTGCCAGCATTCCTGGAGGGGATCTAACCGGGGAGCTGTTTTTT.

This clone was found a few times. The chain carries TRBV11-3 and TRBJ2-7, with 7 bases lining up with TRBD1. The junction had 4 bases not matched to a gene; V was cut back by 4 bases and J by 4 bases. The germline CDR1 and CDR2 sequences are SGHNT and YENEEA. The CDR3 sequence is 13 residues long. DNA for the CDR3: TGTGCCAGCAGCTGGACAGGCTCTTACGAGCAGTACTTC. This sequence encodes CASSWTGSYEQYF.

This chain uses TRBV6-5 with TRBJ1-1; TRBD1 might be the D (5 bases). CDR1 is MNHEY, CDR2 SVGAGI, per germline. The CDR3 is 14 residues long. Trimming stripped 0 bases from V and 4 bases from J, with 9 bases between. CDR3 nucleotides: TGTGCCAGCAGTTACTCTGCAGGGATCACTGAAGCTTTCTTT. Protein sequence: CASSYSAGITEAFF.

The chain is built from TRBV6-5 and TRBJ2-2; D might be TRBD2 (5 bases). V was clipped by 5 bases and J by 1 base, with 11 bases between them. There are 15 residues in the CDR3. Germline CDR1 reads MNHEY; CDR2 reads SVGAGI. The DNA for the CDR3 is TGTGCCAGCAGTCCAGAGGGATGGAACACCGGGGAGCTGTTTTTT. It is translated as CASSPEGWNTGELFF.

This rearrangement joins TRBV7-8 to TRBJ2-1, with D possibly TRBD2 on 6 matching bases. Germline CDR1 and CDR2: SGHVS and FQNEAQ. The CDR3 spans 16 residues. With 2 bases removed from V and 4 bases from J, the gap between germline ends came to 15 bases. The CDR3 nucleotides read TGTGCCAGCAGCTTATTTTCCGGGACTCATTACAATGAGCAGTTCTTC. Translating gives CASSLFSGTHYNEQFF.

About this clone: The junction departs from the called germline gene at one end, perhaps through a read error. This chain links TRBV3-1 (or the pseudogene TRBV3-2) with TRBJ1-2, with 7 bases that match TRBD1. This CDR3 has 12 amino acids. The germline CDR1 and CDR2 sequences are LGHDT and YNNKEL (reference sequence). The CDR3 sequence is CASSQSDRGQIF. CDR3 DNA: TGTGCCAGCAGCCAATCGGATCGGGGACAGATCTTC.